These 17 T cell receptor beta chains share one sample of origin, sequenced in a study of yellow fever vaccine responses in identical twins. MiXCR, run by TCRdb on the RT-PCR reads, gives a single entry per CDR3 protein. The repertoire includes 2,000 to 2,500 distinct CDR3 sequences, about 84% of them detected once, and approximately 2.8% sits in the top ten. Material: T cells from blood (PBMCs), unsorted or a sorted subset (not recorded which), obtained before or after yellow fever vaccination (not recorded which). These receptors all come from a woman between 18 and 30 years old who received the yellow fever vaccine.

V is TRBV19 and J is TRBJ2-7; TRBD1 matches at 8 bases. Germline CDR1 reads LNHDA; CDR2 reads SQIVND (reference sequence). The trim removed 7 bases at V and 3 bases at J, leaving 11 bases unmatched. The CDR3 sequence is 15 residues long. The CDR3 is CASNGGSGGNYEQYF. Here the CDR3 DNA reads TGTGCCAGTAACGGTGGGTCAGGGGGCAACTACGAGCAGTACTTC.

The rearrangement joins TRBV4-1 to TRBJ1-1; possibly TRBD1 for D (5 bases). There are 13 residues in the CDR3. The V gene's germline CDR1 is MGHRA and CDR2 YSYEKL. The V end was cut by 8 bases, the J end by 3 bases, with 13 bases between. CDR3 amino acids: CASSSWGHTEAFF. In DNA, the CDR3 is TGCGCCAGCTCTTCATGGGGACACACTGAAGCTTTCTTT.

This rearrangement joins TRBV5-6 to TRBJ2-7; D may match TRBD1 or TRBD2 (5 bases each). Per the germline V gene, CDR1 is SGHDT and CDR2 is YYEEEE. The CDR3 contains 15 residues. V was trimmed by 0 bases and J by 0 bases, leaving 10 bases between them. The CDR3 sequence is CASSLGQGDSYEQYV. The CDR3 bases are TGTGCCAGCAGCTTGGGGCAGGGAGACTCCTACGAGCAGTACGTC.

V gene TRBV9 combines with J gene TRBJ1-5, with D possibly being TRBD1 (5 bases). From germline, CDR1 is SGDLS and CDR2 YYNGEE. V lost 4 bases and J 1 base, leaving 12 bases between the germline ends. The CDR3 is 15 amino acids. The CDR3 loop reads CASSSDSVSNQPQHF. In DNA form, the CDR3 reads TGTGCCAGCAGCTCCGACAGCGTGAGCAATCAGCCCCAGCATTTT.

The chain is built from TRBV10-3 and TRBJ1-5; no reliable D call. Germline lookup yields CDR1 ENHRY and CDR2 SYGVKD. Trimming cost V 7 bases and J 3 bases, with 10 bases left between them. This CDR3 contains 13 residues. The CDR3 sequence: CAIMAAANQPQHF. Written as DNA, the CDR3 is TGTGCCATCATGGCGGCAGCCAATCAGCCCCAGCATTTT.

The rearrangement links TRBV2 to TRBJ2-1; 7 bases align to TRBD1. V shed 11 bases and J 7 bases; nucleotides not matched to a gene: 5. The CDR3 contains 11 residues. CDR1 and CDR2 (germline): SNHLY, FYNNEI. The CDR3 nucleotides are TGTGCCTCACAGGGGTGGAATGAGCAGTTCTTC. Its translation is CASQGWNEQFF.

The chain joins TRBV20-1 to TRBJ2-3, with D hard to call. The ends were cut back, 6 bases at V and 1 base at J, with 11 bases in the middle. The CDR3 runs to 13 residues. Germline CDR1 reads DFQATT; CDR2 reads SNEGSKA (reference sequence). In nucleotides, the CDR3 is TGCAGTGCACACGGACCCGGCACAGATACGCAGTATTTT. Amino acids: CSAHGPGTDTQYF.

This clonotype has just one count. The V gene is TRBV6-1, the J gene TRBJ1-2; maybe TRBD1 (5 bases). The germline V gene encodes CDR1 MNHNS and CDR2 SASEGT. The V end lost 2 bases, the J end lost 4 bases, and 23 bases lay between the germline ends. This CDR3 is 18 amino acids long. CDR3 in amino acids: CASSESRDAPRRFYGYTF. CDR3 DNA: TGTGCCAGCAGTGAAAGTCGGGACGCCCCCCGGAGATTCTATGGCTACACCTTC.

The genes are TRBV11-1 and TRBJ2-2; 8 nucleotides agree with TRBD1. In germline, CDR1 is SGHAT, CDR2 FQDESV (reference sequence). This CDR3 contains 16 residues. V shed 4 bases, J shed 1 base, and the junction held 5 bases outside the gene matches. The CDR3, as DNA: TGTGCCAGCAGCTACACCGGGACAGGGAACACCGGGGAGCTGTTTTTT. Its translation: CASSYTGTGNTGELFF.

This chain uses TRBV11-3 with TRBJ2-1; tentatively, D is TRBD1 (5 bases). The CDR3 consists of 17 residues. Per the germline V gene, CDR1 is SGHNT and CDR2 is YENEEA. Deletions cut 5 bases from V and 2 bases from J, with 19 bases between. Written as DNA, the CDR3 is TGTGCCAGCAGCCCAACCAGGCACAGGACGACCTACAATGAGCAGTTCTTC. Translating gives CASSPTRHRTTYNEQFF.

This clonotype was observed once. The V and J genes are TRBV12-3 or TRBV12-4 and TRBJ1-5, with TRBD1 as a possible D gene (5 bases). The CDR3 has 12 residues. Trimming cost V 5 bases and J 6 bases, with 8 bases left between them. The chain's CDR3 is CASSMGVQPQHF. The CDR3 DNA is TGTGCCAGCAGTATGGGGGTTCAGCCCCAGCATTTT.

The CDR3 DNA follows: TGTGCCAGCAGCTTGACAGATACGCAGTATTTT. Translation gives CASSLTDTQYF. The chain couples TRBV7-6 to TRBJ2-3; D remains ambiguous. Trimming pared 3 bases from V and 3 bases from J, leaving 1 base between. This CDR3 contains 11 residues. CDR1 is SGHVS, CDR2 FNYEAQ, per germline.

This clonotype has just one count. J is TRBJ1-5 and V is TRBV16; D is uncertain. From germline, CDR1 is KGHSY and CDR2 FQNENV. The CDR3 sequence is 13 residues long. With 1 base removed from V and 5 bases from J, the gap between germline ends came to 6 bases. This CDR3 is CASSQWADQPQHF. The CDR3 bases are TGTGCCAGCAGCCAATGGGCCGATCAGCCCCAGCATTTT.

The table lists this clonotype with a count of one. This sequence joins TRBV29-1 and TRBJ2-5, with D unresolved. The V gene lost 8 bases and the J gene lost 1 base, with 14 bases spanning the gap. CDR1 is SQVTM and CDR2 is ANQGSEA in the germline V gene. The CDR3 is 13 residues long. The CDR3 coding sequence is TGCAGCATCGAGACTTCGGTCCAAGAGACCCAGTACTTC. Its translation is CSIETSVQETQYF.

This chain links TRBV5-5 with TRBJ1-6; D call uncertain. This CDR3 contains 14 residues. Per germline, CDR1 SGHKS and CDR2 YYEKEE (reference sequence). V was pared by 1 base and J by 7 bases, with 9 bases between. The CDR3 DNA follows: TGTGCCAGCAGCTTGTCGTACTCCAATTCACCCCTCCACTTT. This gives the protein CASSLSYSNSPLHF.

The genes are TRBV29-1 and TRBJ2-3, with D hard to call. Germline V lookup: CDR1 SQVTM, CDR2 ANQGSEA. The germline V and J ends were trimmed by 4 bases and 2 bases, with 7 bases remaining between them. This CDR3 spans 12 amino acids. CDR3 residues: CSVVTYTDTQYF. DNA for the CDR3: TGCAGCGTTGTGACTTACACAGATACGCAGTATTTT.

This chain connects TRBV18 to TRBJ1-6, with D unresolved. In germline, CDR1 is KGHSH, CDR2 LQKENI. The CDR3 runs 14 residues. V shed 2 bases and J shed 5 bases, with 7 bases lying between them. The CDR3 protein is CASSPMGDNSPLHF. The CDR3 DNA sequence: TGTGCCAGCTCACCAATGGGAGATAATTCACCCCTCCACTTT.